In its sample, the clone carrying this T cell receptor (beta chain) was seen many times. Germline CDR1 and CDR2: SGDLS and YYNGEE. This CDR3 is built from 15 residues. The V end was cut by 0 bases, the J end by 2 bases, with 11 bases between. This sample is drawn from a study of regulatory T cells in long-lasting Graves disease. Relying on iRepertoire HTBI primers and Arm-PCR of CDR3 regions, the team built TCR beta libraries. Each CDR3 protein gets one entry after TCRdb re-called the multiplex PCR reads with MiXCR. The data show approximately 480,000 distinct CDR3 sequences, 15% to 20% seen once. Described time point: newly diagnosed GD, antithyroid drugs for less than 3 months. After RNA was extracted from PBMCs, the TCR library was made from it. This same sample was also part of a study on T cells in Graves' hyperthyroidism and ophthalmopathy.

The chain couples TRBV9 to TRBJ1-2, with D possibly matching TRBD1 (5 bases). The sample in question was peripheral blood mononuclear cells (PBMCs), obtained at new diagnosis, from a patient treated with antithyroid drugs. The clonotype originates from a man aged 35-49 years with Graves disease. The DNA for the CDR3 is TGTGCCAGCAGCGTAGGGGGCCGTGTGAACTATGGCTACACCTTC. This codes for CASSVGGRVNYGYTF.